The 25 T cell receptor beta chains reported below all come from one sample, sequenced in a study of OX40 agonist ivuxolimab in advanced cancers. Profiled with immunoSEQ multiplex PCR; TCRdb holds only in-frame clones, not every one. The sample records some 70,000 clones, around 89% being singletons. The specimen comprised CD4+ or CD8+ T cells sorted from blood, sampled in a trial of the OX40 agonist ivuxolimab. These receptors all come from an adult with an advanced solid tumor such as melanoma, head and neck, liver or kidney cancer.

The chain links TRBV4-3 to TRBJ2-3; tentatively, D is TRBD2 (5 bases). Germline-derived CDR1 and CDR2 are LGHNA and YSLEER. V lost 5 bases, J lost 2 bases, and 11 bases lay in between. This CDR3 is 14 amino acids long. CDR3 sequence reads: CASSVRTATDTQYF. CDR3 bases: TGCGCCAGCAGCGTGCGGACTGCCACAGATACGCAGTATTTT.

This clone was picked up a small number of times. This chain uses TRBV15 with TRBJ2-1; 10 bases are shared with TRBD1. J was trimmed by 4 bases and V by 0 bases; bases with no gene match: 3. The germline V gene encodes CDR1 LNHNV and CDR2 YYDKDF (reference sequence). CDR3 length: 16 residues. The CDR3 loop reads CATSRDQGQGYNEQFF. The CDR3 DNA reads as TGTGCCACCAGCAGAGATCAGGGACAGGGGTACAATGAGCAGTTCTTC.

The chain carries TRBV2 and TRBJ1-5; 7 bases are shared with TRBD1. CDR3 size: 14 residues. The trim removed 6 bases at V and 4 bases at J, leaving 6 bases unmatched. The germline V gene encodes CDR1 SNHLY and CDR2 FYNNEI. The CDR3 here is CASRVTGRNQPQHF. In DNA form, the CDR3 reads TGTGCCAGCAGGGTGACAGGGAGAAATCAGCCCCAGCATTTT.

The chain has TRBV7-3 and TRBJ2-5; a possible D gene is TRBD1 (5 bases). The germline gives CDR1 SGHTA, CDR2 FQGTGA. This CDR3 contains 14 residues. Trimming removed 1 base from V and 5 bases from J, with 11 bases in between. The CDR3 nucleotides are TGTGCCAGCAGCTTAAGTGGGGCGGCGGAGACCCAGTACTTC. Amino acids: CASSLSGAAETQYF.

This chain connects TRBV19 to TRBJ1-1; D unclear. The V and J ends lost 3 bases and 1 base respectively, with 12 bases between them. The CDR3 runs 15 residues. Germline CDR1 and CDR2: LNHDA and SQIVND (reference sequence). The CDR3 spells CASSMRGLGNTEAFF. CDR3 in DNA: TGTGCCAGTAGTATGCGAGGTCTCGGGAACACTGAAGCTTTCTTT.

This chain joins TRBV10-3 and TRBJ2-3, with D hard to call. V lost 4 bases, J lost 10 bases, and 12 bases lay in between. There are 12 residues in the CDR3. Germline V gives CDR1 ENHRY, CDR2 SYGVKD. The DNA of the CDR3 is TGTGCCATCAGTGTATCAAAGGGTGCGCAGTATTTT. Protein sequence: CAISVSKGAQYF.

V usage is TRBV7-6 and J usage is TRBJ2-2; 9 bases align to TRBD2. Germline CDR1 reads SGHVS; CDR2 reads FNYEAQ. Unmatched junction bases numbered 9, after V lost 3 bases and J lost 1 base. This CDR3 is 18 amino acids long. The CDR3 sequence: CASSFTPAGGRNTGELFF. CDR3 bases: TGTGCCAGCAGCTTTACCCCGGCGGGAGGGCGGAACACCGGGGAGCTGTTTTTT.

With respect to this clone: The same CDR3 can be traced to other DNA sequences in this sample. This chain links TRBV7-2 with TRBJ1-2; D might be TRBD1 (5 bases). V was shortened by 1 base and J by 2 bases, with 8 bases between the two germline ends. Per the germline V gene, CDR1 is SGHTA and CDR2 is FQGNSA. The CDR3 length is 14 residues. The CDR3 is CASSLVGANYGYTF. CDR3 DNA sequence: TGTGCCAGCAGCTTAGTAGGGGCAAACTATGGCTACACCTTC.

The gene calls are TRBV19 and TRBJ1-5; no firm D call. CDR3 length equals 15 residues. The germline V gene has CDR1 LNHDA and CDR2 SQIVND (reference sequence). Trimming removed 7 bases at V and 0 bases at J, with 13 bases between. CDR3 in amino acids: CASIGDKYSNQPQHF. The CDR3, as DNA: TGTGCCAGTATCGGCGACAAATATAGCAATCAGCCCCAGCATTTT.

This clone was seen just once. The rearrangement uses TRBV5-6 and TRBJ2-1; D ambiguous. The V end lost 0 bases, the J end lost 10 bases, and 8 bases lay between the germline ends. Germline CDR1 is SGHDT and CDR2 is YYEEEE. The CDR3 is 12 amino acids. Here the CDR3 reads CASSLAGAEQFF. CDR3 nucleotide sequence: TGTGCCAGCAGCTTGGCCGGCGCAGAGCAGTTCTTC.

For this clone: Other DNA sequences within the sample encode an identical CDR3. The V call is TRBV4-1, the J call TRBJ2-1, with TRBD2 identical over 8 bases. CDR3 length: 14 amino acids. Germline V CDR1 and CDR2: MGHRA, YSYEKL. Germline trimming cut 0 bases from V and 7 bases from J; bases unmatched to any gene: 2. The CDR3 DNA reads TGCGCCAGCAGCCAAGAAGGGACTAGAAATGAGCAGTTCTTC. As protein: CASSQEGTRNEQFF.

The chain recombines TRBV7-9 with TRBJ1-1; D is ambiguous. The CDR3 contains 13 residues. Germline V lookup: CDR1 SEHNR, CDR2 FQNEAQ (reference sequence). Between the trimmed V and J ends, which lost 5 bases and 0 bases, there was a span of 7 bases. The CDR3 coding sequence is TGTGCCAGCAGCCCGAGGTTGAACACTGAAGCTTTCTTT. It yields the protein CASSPRLNTEAFF.

The table lists this clone with a few counts. The V gene is TRBV7-9, the J gene TRBJ1-4, with a possible D match to TRBD1 (5 bases). The length of the CDR3 is 13 residues. The V gene's germline CDR1 is SEHNR and CDR2 FQNEAQ (reference sequence). Trimming removed 3 bases at V and 3 bases at J, with 5 bases between. CDR3 sequence (DNA): TGTGCCAGCAGCTTGGGGGCTAATGAAAAACTGTTTTTT. Amino acids: CASSLGANEKLFF.

The count of this clone is one. V gene TRBV6-6 combines with J gene TRBJ1-5; 10 nucleotides match TRBD1. The germline gives CDR1 MNHNY, CDR2 SVGAGI (reference sequence). V was pared by 7 bases and J by 3 bases, with 6 bases of the junction left unmatched. This CDR3 has 15 amino acids. The DNA for the CDR3 is TGTGCCAGCACCACCGGGACAGGGGCCAATCAGCCCCAGCATTTT. This encodes CASTTGTGANQPQHF.

This clone was seen a handful of times. The CDR3 DNA sequence: TGTGCCAGCAGTGCTCATAAGTACAATGAGCAGTTCTTC. Its translation is CASSAHKYNEQFF. V and J are TRBV7-6 and TRBJ2-1; D ambiguous. Trimming left V 6 bases short and J 4 bases short, with 10 bases between. This CDR3 has 13 amino acids. CDR1 and CDR2 (germline): SGHVS, FNYEAQ.

The gene calls are TRBV28 and TRBJ2-5, with 8 bases aligning to TRBD1. CDR3 size: 14 residues. The germline V gene has CDR1 MDHEN and CDR2 SYDVKM. With 2 bases clipped from V and 4 bases from J, the junction kept 3 bases outside the gene matches. CDR3 nucleotides: TGTGCCAGCAGTTTAGGCAGGGGGCTAGAGACCCAGTACTTC. This encodes CASSLGRGLETQYF. Variable domain in full (rest from reference TRBV28 and TRBJ2-5): DVKVTQSSRYLVKRTGEKVFLECVQDMDHENMFWYRQDPGLGLRLIYFSYDVKMKEKGDIPEGYSVSREKKERFSLILESASTNQTSMYLCASSLGRGLETQYFGPGTRLLVL.

This sequence joins TRBV15 and TRBJ1-5, with TRBD1 as a possible D gene (5 bases). The germline V and J ends were trimmed by 8 bases and 4 bases, with 18 bases remaining between them. Per germline, CDR1 LNHNV and CDR2 YYDKDF (reference sequence). The CDR3 extends over 15 amino acids. CDR3 DNA sequence: TGTGCCACCGCCCCGGGACTGGCAAAGAATCAGCCCCAGCATTTT. Protein: CATAPGLAKNQPQHF.

The V gene is TRBV4-2, the J gene TRBJ2-1; maybe TRBD1 (6 bases). The CDR3 sequence is 15 residues long. Trimming took off 4 bases at V and 0 bases at J, with 10 bases between the two ends. Germline V gene sequence: CDR1 LGHNA, CDR2 YNFKEQ. As DNA, the CDR3 is TGTGCCAGCAGCCCCGGACAGAGCTCCTACAATGAGCAGTTCTTC. It specifies CASSPGQSSYNEQFF.

This rearrangement joins TRBV5-1 to TRBJ1-1; 7 bases fit TRBD1. The CDR3 spans 14 residues. J gave up 4 bases and V 4 bases, and 7 bases lay outside the gene matches. Germline CDR1 and CDR2: SGHRS and YFSETQ. The CDR3 spells CASSGGQLSTEAFF. In DNA form, the CDR3 reads TGCGCCAGCAGCGGGGGACAGTTAAGCACTGAAGCTTTCTTT.

The genes are TRBV21-1 and TRBJ2-1; the D call in the table, TRBD2, was not verified against the DNA. TRBV21-1 is a known pseudogene. This CDR3 has 13 residues. The CDR3: CASSKYRVHEQFF. CDR3 coding DNA: TGTGCCAGCAGCAAATACCGGGTACATGAGCAGTTCTTC.

The chain has TRBV11-1 and TRBJ2-1, with 10 nucleotides matching TRBD2. V lost 1 base, J lost 6 bases, and 12 bases stayed unmatched. The CDR3 loop spans 18 amino acids. Germline assignment: CDR1 SGHAT and CDR2 FQDESV (reference sequence). CDR3 sequence reads: CASSLGSSGSLGFNEQFF. In DNA, the CDR3 is TGTGCCAGCAGCTTAGGATCTAGCGGGAGCCTGGGTTTCAATGAGCAGTTCTTC.

The rearrangement uses TRBV14 and TRBJ2-1; 8 nucleotides match TRBD2. V gave up 2 bases and J gave up 3 bases; unmatched junction bases: 6. Germline CDR1 and CDR2: SGHDN and FVKESK. CDR3 size: 16 residues. CDR3 sequence: CASSQFGLALYNEQFF. The CDR3 nucleotides are TGTGCCAGCAGCCAATTTGGACTAGCCCTCTACAATGAGCAGTTCTTC.

The gene calls are TRBV6-6 and TRBJ2-1; 7 nucleotides align to TRBD1. The CDR3 totals 15 residues. Trimming at V came to 7 bases and at J to 3 bases, leaving 9 bases not matched to a gene. Germline V lookup: CDR1 MNHNY, CDR2 SVGAGI (reference sequence). CDR3 protein: CASTVQGPLYNEQFF. The DNA for the CDR3 is TGTGCCAGCACTGTACAGGGGCCCCTCTACAATGAGCAGTTCTTC.

The V and J genes are TRBV23-1 and TRBJ2-7; maybe TRBD2 (5 bases). TRBV23-1 is annotated as an ORF whose role is uncertain. Trimming took off 0 bases at V and 4 bases at J, with 16 bases between the two ends. The CDR3 has 16 residues. The CDR3 spells CASSQSTGLGYYEQYF. The CDR3 region has the DNA TGCGCCAGCAGTCAATCGACGGGGTTGGGGTATTACGAGCAGTACTTC.

The V gene is TRBV10-3, the J gene TRBJ2-1; 9 nucleotides align to TRBD2. CDR3 size: 16 residues. Per germline, CDR1 ENHRY and CDR2 SYGVKD. Trimming removed 6 bases from V and 9 bases from J; junction bases left unmatched: 15. CDR3 region: CAIRRGLAGNPSEQFF. The DNA of the CDR3 is TGTGCCATCAGGCGGGGGCTAGCGGGAAACCCTAGTGAGCAGTTCTTC.